A single sample is the source of the 10 T cell receptor beta chains below, sequenced in a study of PD-L1 blockade in urothelial cancer. TCRdb's copy holds only in-frame clones and misses some; the assay was immunoSEQ multiplex PCR. The top ten clones hold 20% to 30% of a sample with under 55,000 clones, more than 70% of them seen once. The time point here: pretreatment peripheral blood. This specimen was PBMCs, taken around atezolizumab (anti-PD-L1) treatment. Every receptor here comes from a donor aged 40 or over with urothelial cancer.

V usage is TRBV7-2 and J usage is TRBJ1-5; TRBD1 is a possible D gene (6 bases). The CDR3 covers 14 residues. Looked up from germline, CDR1 is SGHTA and CDR2 is FQGNSA. V shed 5 bases and J shed 4 bases, with 12 bases lying between them. The CDR3 sequence is CASSDPGVNQPQHF. CDR3 bases: TGTGCCAGCAGCGACCCAGGGGTTAATCAGCCCCAGCATTTT.

V and J are TRBV29-1 and TRBJ1-2; 7 bases line up with TRBD1. This CDR3 is built from 11 residues. Germline V gives CDR1 SQVTM, CDR2 ANQGSEA. V lost 5 bases to trimming and J lost 7 bases; unmatched junction nucleotides: 4. This chain's CDR3 is CSVHRGGGYTF. CDR3 in DNA: TGCAGCGTTCACAGGGGTGGTGGCTACACCTTC.

The rearrangement links TRBV5-1 to TRBJ2-5; 11 positions agree with TRBD2. The germline V gene has CDR1 SGHRS and CDR2 YFSETQ. The CDR3 runs to 14 residues. V lost 4 bases to trimming and J lost 5 bases; unmatched junction nucleotides: 4. The CDR3 sequence is CASSTIAGGETQYF. The CDR3 nucleotides read TGCGCCAGCAGCACGATAGCGGGAGGGGAGACCCAGTACTTC.

Written as DNA, the CDR3 is TGTGCCTGGAGCGTCCTAGCGGTAGAAGAGACCCAGTACTTC. Protein: CAWSVLAVEETQYF. The chain employs TRBV30 and TRBJ2-5, with 7 bases aligning to TRBD2. J lost 3 bases, V lost 3 bases, and 7 bases had no gene match. CDR1 GTSNPN and CDR2 SVGIG come from the germline V gene (reference sequence). This CDR3 contains 14 residues.

The gene calls are TRBV18 and TRBJ1-5; 7 nucleotides align to TRBD1. J gave up 4 bases and V 3 bases, and 12 bases lay outside the gene matches. Germline V gene data show CDR1 as KGHSH and CDR2 as LQKENI. This CDR3 has 17 residues. CDR3 sequence (DNA): TGTGCCAGCTCACCGAGGGGACAGAAGACCCCAAATCAGCCCCAGCATTTT. Translation gives CASSPRGQKTPNQPQHF.

This clone has a handful of counts. The chain couples TRBV25-1 to TRBJ2-1, with D perhaps matching TRBD1 (6 bases). The germline gives CDR1 MGHDK, CDR2 SYGVNS. There are 13 residues in the CDR3. The V gene lost 4 bases and the J gene lost 7 bases, with 11 bases spanning the gap. DNA for the CDR3: TGTGCCAGCAGTGGATACAGGGCTAATGAGCAGTTCTTC. Protein product: CASSGYRANEQFF.

The chain joins TRBV11-2 to TRBJ2-7; D gene ambiguous. Per the germline V gene, CDR1 is SGHAT and CDR2 is FQNNGV. CDR3 size: 11 residues. Trimming removed 5 bases from V and 3 bases from J, with 5 bases in between. CDR3 coding DNA: TGTGCCAGCAGCCCCCTCTACGAGCAGTACTTC. This sequence encodes CASSPLYEQYF.

The chain has TRBV18 and TRBJ1-1; 7 nucleotides line up with TRBD1. The CDR3 consists of 14 residues. Germline lookup yields CDR1 KGHSH and CDR2 LQKENI. V gave up 6 bases and J gave up 3 bases; unmatched junction bases: 7. The CDR3 sequence: CASSPLGTDTEAFF. CDR3 sequence (DNA): TGTGCCAGCTCTCCCCTTGGGACAGACACTGAAGCTTTCTTT. Looking up the rest from reference TRBV18 and TRBJ1-1 gives the full variable domain: NAGVMQNPRHLVRRRGQEARLRCSPMKGHSHVYWYRQLPEEGLKFMVYLQKENIIDESGMPKERFSAEFPKEGPSILRIQQVVRGDSAAYFCASSPLGTDTEAFFGQGTRLTVV.

The J gene is TRBJ2-5, the V gene TRBV30, with unresolved D. This CDR3 has 13 amino acids. Per the germline V gene, CDR1 is GTSNPN and CDR2 is SVGIG (reference sequence). With 1 base removed from V and 5 bases from J, the gap between germline ends came to 11 bases. Written as DNA, the CDR3 is TGTGCCTGGAGTGGTGCAGGTGGTGAGACCCAGTACTTC. Amino acids: CAWSGAGGETQYF. The full variable domain, its missing parts supplied by reference TRBV30 and TRBJ2-5, is SQTIHQWPATLVQPVGSPLSLECTVEGTSNPNLYWYRQAAGRGLQLLFYSVGIGQISSEVPQNLSASRPQDRQFILSSKKLLLSDSGFYLCAWSGAGGETQYFGPGTRLLVL.

The gene calls are TRBV6-6 and TRBJ2-5, with 13 bases lining up with TRBD2. Germline values: CDR1 MNHNY, CDR2 SVGAGI (reference sequence). The CDR3 is made up of 13 amino acids. The trim removed 8 bases at V and 5 bases at J, leaving 2 bases unmatched. CDR3 region: CASGLAGAETQYF. The DNA for the CDR3 is TGTGCCAGCGGACTAGCGGGAGCTGAGACCCAGTACTTC.